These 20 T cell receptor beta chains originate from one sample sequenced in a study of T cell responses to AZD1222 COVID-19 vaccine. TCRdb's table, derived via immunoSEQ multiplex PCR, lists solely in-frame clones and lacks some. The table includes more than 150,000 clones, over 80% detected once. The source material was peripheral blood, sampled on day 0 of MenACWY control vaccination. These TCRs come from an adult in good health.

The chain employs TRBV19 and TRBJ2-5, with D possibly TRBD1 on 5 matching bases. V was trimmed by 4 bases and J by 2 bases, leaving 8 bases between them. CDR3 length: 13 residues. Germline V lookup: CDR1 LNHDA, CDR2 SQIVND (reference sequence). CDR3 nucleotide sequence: TGTGCCAGTAGTAGCGGACAACAAGAGACCCAGTACTTC. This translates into CASSSGQQETQYF.

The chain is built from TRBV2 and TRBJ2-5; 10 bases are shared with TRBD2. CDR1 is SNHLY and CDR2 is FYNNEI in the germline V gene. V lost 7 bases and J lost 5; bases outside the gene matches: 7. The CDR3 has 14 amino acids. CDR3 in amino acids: CASMSGRAGETQYF. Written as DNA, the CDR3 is TGTGCCAGCATGAGCGGGAGGGCCGGGGAGACCCAGTACTTC.

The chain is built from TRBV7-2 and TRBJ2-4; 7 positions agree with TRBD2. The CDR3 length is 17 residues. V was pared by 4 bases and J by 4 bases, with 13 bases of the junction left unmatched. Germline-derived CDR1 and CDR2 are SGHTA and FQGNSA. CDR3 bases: TGTGCCAGCAGCTACCCCGCCGGGGGGACCTTAAAAAACATTCAGTACTTC. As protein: CASSYPAGGTLKNIQYF. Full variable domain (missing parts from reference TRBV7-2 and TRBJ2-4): GAGVSQSPSNKVTEKGKDVELRCDPISGHTALYWYRQSLGQGLEFLIYFQGNSAPDKSGLPSDRFSAERTGGSVSTLTIQRTQQEDSAVYLCASSYPAGGTLKNIQYFGAGTRLSVL.

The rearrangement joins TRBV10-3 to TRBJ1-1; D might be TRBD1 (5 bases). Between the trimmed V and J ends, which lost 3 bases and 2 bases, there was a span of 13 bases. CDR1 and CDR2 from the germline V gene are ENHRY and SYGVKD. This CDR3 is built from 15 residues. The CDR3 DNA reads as TGTGCCATCAGTGATATAACTCAGGGAAACACTGAAGCTTTCTTT. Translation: CAISDITQGNTEAFF.

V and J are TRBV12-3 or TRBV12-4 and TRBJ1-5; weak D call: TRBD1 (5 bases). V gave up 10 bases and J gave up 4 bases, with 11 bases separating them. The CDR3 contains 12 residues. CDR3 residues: CATQGTNQPQHF. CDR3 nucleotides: TGTGCCACGCAGGGAACTAATCAGCCCCAGCATTTT.

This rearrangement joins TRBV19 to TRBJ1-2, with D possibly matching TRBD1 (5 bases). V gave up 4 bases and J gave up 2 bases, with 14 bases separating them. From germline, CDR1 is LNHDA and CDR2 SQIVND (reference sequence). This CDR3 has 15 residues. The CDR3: CASSNHPGKNYGYTF. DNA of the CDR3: TGTGCCAGTAGTAACCACCCAGGGAAGAACTATGGCTACACCTTC.

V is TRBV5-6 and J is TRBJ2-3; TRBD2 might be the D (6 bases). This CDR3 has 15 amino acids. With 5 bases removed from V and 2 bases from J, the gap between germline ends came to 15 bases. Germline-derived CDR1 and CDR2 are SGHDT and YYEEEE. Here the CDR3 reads CASSNWRELTDTQYF. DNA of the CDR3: TGTGCCAGCAGTAACTGGCGGGAACTCACAGATACGCAGTATTTT.

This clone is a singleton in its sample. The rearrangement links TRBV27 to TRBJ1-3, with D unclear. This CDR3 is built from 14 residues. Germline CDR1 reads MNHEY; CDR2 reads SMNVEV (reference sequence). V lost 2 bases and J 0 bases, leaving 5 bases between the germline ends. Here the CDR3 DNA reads TGTGCCAGCAGTTTAGACTCCTCTGGAAACACCATATATTTT. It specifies CASSLDSSGNTIYF.

This CDR3 reads CASSITNYGYTF. CDR3 DNA sequence: TGTGCCAGCAGCATTACAAACTATGGCTACACCTTC. The chain uses TRBV28 and TRBJ1-2; D uncertain. Germline V gene lookup returns CDR1 MDHEN and CDR2 SYDVKM. The CDR3 is 12 residues long. V was trimmed by 6 bases and J by 2 bases, leaving 7 bases between them.

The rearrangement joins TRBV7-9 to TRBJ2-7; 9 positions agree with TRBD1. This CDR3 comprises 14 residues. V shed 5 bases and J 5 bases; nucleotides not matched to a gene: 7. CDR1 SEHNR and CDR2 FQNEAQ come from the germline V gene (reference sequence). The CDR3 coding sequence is TGTGCCAGCAGCCTGGGGACAGGGCCCAACGAGCAGTACTTC. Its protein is CASSLGTGPNEQYF.

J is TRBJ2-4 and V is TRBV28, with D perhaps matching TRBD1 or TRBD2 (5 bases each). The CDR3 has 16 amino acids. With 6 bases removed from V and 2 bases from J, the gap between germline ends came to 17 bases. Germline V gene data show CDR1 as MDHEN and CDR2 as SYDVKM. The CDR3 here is CASRPVLWGTKNIQYF. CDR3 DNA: TGTGCCAGCAGACCCGTGTTATGGGGGACCAAAAACATTCAGTACTTC. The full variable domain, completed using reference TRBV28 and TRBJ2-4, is DVKVTQSSRYLVKRTGEKVFLECVQDMDHENMFWYRQDPGLGLRLIYFSYDVKMKEKGDIPEGYSVSREKKERFSLILESASTNQTSMYLCASRPVLWGTKNIQYFGAGTRLSVL.

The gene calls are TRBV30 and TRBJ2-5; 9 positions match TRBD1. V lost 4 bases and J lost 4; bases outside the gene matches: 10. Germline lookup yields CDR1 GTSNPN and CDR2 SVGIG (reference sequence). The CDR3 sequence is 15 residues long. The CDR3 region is CAWTLRGTGRETQYF. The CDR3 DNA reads TGTGCCTGGACTCTTAGGGGGACAGGGAGAGAGACCCAGTACTTC.

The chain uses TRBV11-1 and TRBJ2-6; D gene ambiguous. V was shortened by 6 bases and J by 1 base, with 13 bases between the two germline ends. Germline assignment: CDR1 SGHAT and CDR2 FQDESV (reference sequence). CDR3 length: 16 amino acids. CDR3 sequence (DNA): TGTGCCAGCAGTTACCCTTTGGGGTCTGGGGCCAACGTCCTGACTTTC. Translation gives CASSYPLGSGANVLTF.

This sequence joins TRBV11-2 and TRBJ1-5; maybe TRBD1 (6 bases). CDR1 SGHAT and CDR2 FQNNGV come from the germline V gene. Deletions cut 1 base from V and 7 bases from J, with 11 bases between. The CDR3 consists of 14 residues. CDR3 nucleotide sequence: TGTGCCAGCAGCTTAGTGGGGGCTGGGCAGCCCCAGCATTTT. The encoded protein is CASSLVGAGQPQHF. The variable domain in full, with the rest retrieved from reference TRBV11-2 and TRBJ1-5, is EAGVAQSPRYKIIEKRQSVAFWCNPISGHATLYWYQQILGQGPKLLIQFQNNGVVDDSQLPKDRFSAERLKGVDSTLKIQPAKLEDSAVYLCASSLVGAGQPQHFGDGTRLSIL.

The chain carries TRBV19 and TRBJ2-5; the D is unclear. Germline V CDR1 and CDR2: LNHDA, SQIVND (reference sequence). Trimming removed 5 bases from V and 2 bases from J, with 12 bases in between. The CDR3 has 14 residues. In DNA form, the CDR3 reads TGTGCCAGTAGTCCGTTTGTGGGGCAAGAGACCCAGTACTTC. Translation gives CASSPFVGQETQYF.

The CDR3 protein is CASSLAGGRRTGELFF. The CDR3 DNA is TGCGCCAGCAGCTTGGCTGGGGGGCGGAGGACCGGGGAGCTGTTTTTT. This chain joins TRBV5-1 and TRBJ2-2; D possibly uses TRBD1 or TRBD2 (6 bases each). V lost 0 bases and J lost 5, with 14 bases in between. This CDR3 contains 16 residues. From germline, CDR1 is SGHRS and CDR2 YFSETQ.

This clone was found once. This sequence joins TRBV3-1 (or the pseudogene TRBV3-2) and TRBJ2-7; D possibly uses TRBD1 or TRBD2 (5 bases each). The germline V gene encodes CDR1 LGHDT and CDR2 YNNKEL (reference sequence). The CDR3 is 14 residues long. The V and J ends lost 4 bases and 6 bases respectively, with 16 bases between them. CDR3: CASSLRGRSGEQYF. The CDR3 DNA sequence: TGTGCCAGCAGCCTCCGGGGCCGGAGTGGCGAGCAGTACTTC.

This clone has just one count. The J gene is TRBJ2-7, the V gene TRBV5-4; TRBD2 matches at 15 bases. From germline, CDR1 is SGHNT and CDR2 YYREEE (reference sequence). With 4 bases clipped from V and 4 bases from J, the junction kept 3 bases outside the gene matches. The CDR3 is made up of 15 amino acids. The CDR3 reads CASSPGLAGGYEQYF. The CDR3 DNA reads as TGTGCCAGCAGCCCCGGACTAGCGGGGGGGTACGAGCAGTACTTC.

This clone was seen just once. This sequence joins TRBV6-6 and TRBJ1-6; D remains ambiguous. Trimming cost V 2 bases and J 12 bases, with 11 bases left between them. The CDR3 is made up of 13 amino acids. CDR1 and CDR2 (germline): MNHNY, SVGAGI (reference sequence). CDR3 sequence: CASSYVAVEPLHF. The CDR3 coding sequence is TGTGCCAGCAGTTACGTGGCAGTCGAACCCCTCCACTTT.

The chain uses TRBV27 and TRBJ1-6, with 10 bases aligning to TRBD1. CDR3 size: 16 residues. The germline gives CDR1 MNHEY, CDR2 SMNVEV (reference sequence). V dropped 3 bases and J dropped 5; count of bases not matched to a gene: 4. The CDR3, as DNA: TGTGCCAGCAGTTTCGGGGGACAGGGGAATAATTCACCCCTCCACTTT. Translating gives CASSFGGQGNNSPLHF.